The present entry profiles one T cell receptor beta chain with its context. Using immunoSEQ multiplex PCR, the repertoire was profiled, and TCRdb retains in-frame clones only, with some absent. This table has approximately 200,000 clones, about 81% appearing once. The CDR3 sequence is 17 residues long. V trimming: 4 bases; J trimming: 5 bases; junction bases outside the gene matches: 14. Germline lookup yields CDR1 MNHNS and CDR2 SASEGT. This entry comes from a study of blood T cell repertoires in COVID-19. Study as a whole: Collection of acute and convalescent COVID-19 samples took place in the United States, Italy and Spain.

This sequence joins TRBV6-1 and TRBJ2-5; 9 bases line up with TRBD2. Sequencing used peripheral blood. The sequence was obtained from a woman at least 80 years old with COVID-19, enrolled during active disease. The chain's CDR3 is CASSAARYSGSGETQYF. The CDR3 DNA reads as TGTGCCAGCAGTGCCGCCCGTTATAGCGGGAGCGGCGAGACCCAGTACTTC.